Listed below are T cell receptor beta chains from one sample, sequenced in a study of shared clonotypes between healthy human individuals. Data came from immunoSEQ multiplex PCR; TCRdb stores just in-frame clones and leaves some out. The repertoire holds some 2.3 million clones, with approximately 93% as singletons. The sample comprised naive CD4+ T cells from PBMCs. The source is a young man in good health. Some clones in this sample may be carry-over from other donors' samples. CDR3s include the opening cysteine and the closing phenylalanine or tryptophan. The D gene is left open where the match is weak. Rows may omit the clone size; those that give it use once, few, many or a size class.

clone size	V gene	D gene	J gene	CDR3 protein	CDR3 DNA
.	TRBV6-5	.	TRBJ1-2	CASRSNLRAEGYTF	TGTGCCAGCAGATCAAACCTGAGGGCGGAGGGCTACACCTTC
.	TRBV29-1	.	TRBJ2-3	CSVLAGPDTQYF	TGCAGCGTTCTCGCCGGGCCAGATACGCAGTATTTT
.	TRBV10-3	.	TRBJ2-5	CAISAEGVGGRETQYF	TGTGCCATCAGTGCCGAGGGAGTAGGAGGGAGGGAGACCCAGTACTTC
.	TRBV11-2	TRBD1	TRBJ1-2	CASSSAGGYGYTF	TGTGCCAGCAGCTCCGCAGGGGGCTATGGCTACACCTTC
.	TRBV6-5	.	TRBJ1-6	CASSPGRSWSPLHF	TGTGCCAGCAGCCCTGGACGGTCCTGGTCACCCCTCCACTTT
.	TRBV2	TRBD1	TRBJ1-1	CASSEIGQGGTEAFF	TGTGCCAGCAGTGAAATAGGACAGGGGGGCACTGAAGCTTTCTTT
.	TRBV25-1	.	TRBJ2-3	CASSEYRRAGRGQTQYF	TGTGCCAGCAGTGAATACCGGAGGGCAGGTCGGGGTCAGACGCAGTATTTT
.	TRBV5-6	.	TRBJ2-5	CASSSGYGETQYF	TGTGCCAGCAGCTCGGGTTACGGAGAGACCCAGTACTTC
.	TRBV2	TRBD1	TRBJ2-7	CASSPRGQGYEQYF	TGTGCCAGCAGTCCCCGTGGACAGGGATACGAGCAGTACTTC
once	TRBV9	.	TRBJ1-1	CASSVGPEKNTEAFF	TGTGCCAGCAGCGTAGGTCCAGAAAAGAACACTGAAGCTTTCTTT
.	TRBV5-1	.	TRBJ2-1	CASSPMGHYNEQFF	TGCGCCAGCAGCCCGATGGGCCACTACAATGAGCAGTTCTTC
.	TRBV5-1	.	TRBJ2-5	CASSRGAETQYF	TGCGCCAGCAGCCGGGGGGCCGAGACCCAGTACTTC
.	TRBV5-1	.	TRBJ1-1	CASSGQAGARTEAFF	TGCGCCAGCAGCGGACAAGCAGGGGCGCGGACTGAAGCTTTCTTT
few	TRBV19	TRBD1	TRBJ1-5	CGTGDLAQPQHF	TGTGGGACAGGGGATTTGGCTCAGCCCCAGCATTTT
.	TRBV7-2	.	TRBJ2-7	CASSLVGGYQYF	TGTGCCAGCAGCTTAGTGGGGGGCTACCAGTACTTC
.	TRBV5-5	TRBD1	TRBJ1-2	CASSAGTGSNYGYTF	TGTGCCAGCAGCGCCGGGACAGGGAGTAACTATGGCTACACCTTC
.	TRBV2	TRBD1	TRBJ2-5	CASCPDRDQETQYF	TGTGCCAGTTGCCCGGACAGGGACCAAGAGACCCAGTACTTC
.	TRBV7-9	.	TRBJ1-5	CASSPPGGGGNQPQHF	TGTGCCAGCAGCCCCCCGGGGGGGGGAGGCAATCAGCCCCAGCATTTT
.	TRBV30	.	TRBJ1-5	CAWSVGMNYQPQHF	TGTGCCTGGAGTGTAGGGATGAATTATCAGCCCCAGCATTTT
.	TRBV2	.	TRBJ1-2	CASRGTLAARANTYTF	TGTGCCAGCAGGGGGACGTTGGCTGCAAGGGCGAATACCTACACCTTC
.	TRBV2	TRBD2	TRBJ2-4	CASSHVGLAGGMGKNIQYF	TGTGCCAGCAGCCACGTTGGACTAGCGGGAGGAATGGGCAAAAACATTCAGTACTTC
.	TRBV19	.	TRBJ2-5	CASSIRTIQETQYF	TGTGCCAGTAGTATAAGAACCATACAAGAGACCCAGTACTTC